This TCR beta chain was recorded in a study of T cells in localized non-small cell lung cancer. Study results and caveats: Adjacent lung tissue had a median about 57 of the top 100 clones found in the tumor. The highest T cell clonality was in uninvolved adjacent lung, above tumor. Longer overall survival was seen with higher T cell density measured in blood.

Comments on this clone: What it binds is not known.

Assay: immunoSEQ multiplex PCR; the TCRdb copy retains only in-frame clones and omits some. The sample yields roughly 67,000 clones, 84% seen once. The germline gives CDR1 SGHNT, CDR2 YENEEA. The CDR3 sequence is 14 residues long. Trimming cost V 3 bases and J 1 base, with 6 bases left between them. The chain uses TRBV11-3 and TRBJ2-2; the D is unclear. The sequenced sample was peripheral blood, obtained before any cancer treatment. This sequence originates from a female donor older than 55 with stage I lung adenocarcinoma. CDR3 residues: CASSFPVNTGELFF. In DNA form, the CDR3 reads TGTGCCAGCAGCTTCCCAGTGAACACCGGGGAGCTGTTTTTT.